The T cell receptor (beta chain) under discussion was sequenced for a study of blood T cell repertoires in COVID-19. The overall study: Acute-phase and convalescent COVID-19 samples originated in the United States, Italy and Spain.

Repertoires were generated with immunoSEQ multiplex PCR, while TCRdb's copy carries only in-frame clones and drops some. The sample gives tens of thousands of clones, 86% of which show up once; 27% is in the top ten. Germline V gene sequence: CDR1 SGDLS, CDR2 YYNGEE. The CDR3 spans 14 residues. Between the trimmed V and J ends, which lost 2 bases and 5 bases, there was a span of 11 bases. The V and J genes are TRBV9 and TRBJ2-1; D perhaps matches TRBD1 (6 bases). Sequencing was done on a sample of peripheral blood. The TCR comes from a man in his fifties with active or convalescent COVID-19. The CDR3 region has the DNA TGTGCCAGCAGCGTTCACAGGGAAAACAATGAGCAGTTCTTC. Its translation is CASSVHRENNEQFF. Supplemented by reference TRBV9 and TRBJ2-1, the full variable domain reads DSGVTQTPKHLITATGQRVTLRCSPRSGDLSVYWYQQSLDQGLQFLIQYYNGEERAKGNILERFSAQQFPDLHSELNLSSLELGDSALYFCASSVHRENNEQFFGPGTRLTVL.